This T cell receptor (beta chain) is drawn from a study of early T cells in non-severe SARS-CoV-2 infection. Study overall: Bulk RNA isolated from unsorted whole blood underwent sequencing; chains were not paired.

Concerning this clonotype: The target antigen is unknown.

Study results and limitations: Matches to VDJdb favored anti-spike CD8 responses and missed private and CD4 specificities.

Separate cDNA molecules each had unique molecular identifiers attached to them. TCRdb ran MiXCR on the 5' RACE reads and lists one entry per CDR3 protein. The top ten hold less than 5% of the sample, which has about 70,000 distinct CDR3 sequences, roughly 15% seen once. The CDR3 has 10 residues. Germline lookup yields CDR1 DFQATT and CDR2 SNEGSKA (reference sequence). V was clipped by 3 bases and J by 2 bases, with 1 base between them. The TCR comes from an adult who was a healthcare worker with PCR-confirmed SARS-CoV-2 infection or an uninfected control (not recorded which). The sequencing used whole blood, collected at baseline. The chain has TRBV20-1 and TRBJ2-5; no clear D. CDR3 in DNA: TGCAGTGCTAGTCAAGAGACCCAGTACTTC. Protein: CSASQETQYF.